The T cell receptor (beta chain) described here comes from a study of cytomegalovirus exposure and HLA in healthy donors. Study observations and caveats: Most TCR sequences were rare, but some public TCRs occurred in many donors.

Donors were ostensibly healthy at sampling, although undocumented immune exposures were probable. With respect to this clone: Its specificity is not known.

The primer mix had 60 Vbeta and 13 Jbeta primers. Using immunoSEQ multiplex PCR, the repertoire was profiled, and TCRdb retains in-frame clones only, with some absent. The sample lists roughly 130,000 clones; roughly two thirds were seen once. The sequenced sample consisted of PBMCs. This receptor was obtained from a man under 40 in good health and CMV-seropositive.

The DNA of the CDR3 is TGTGCCAGTAGTATTGGCAATCGGGGCAATCAGCCCCAGCATTTT. Translation: CASSIGNRGNQPQHF. The chain couples TRBV19 to TRBJ1-5; no definite D call. Germline V gene data show CDR1 as LNHDA and CDR2 as SQIVND (reference sequence). This CDR3 comprises 15 residues. Trimming shortened V by 3 bases and J by 2 bases, and 11 bases separated the two germline ends. The entire variable domain, with the rest obtained from reference TRBV19 and TRBJ1-5, is as follows: DGGITQSPKYLFRKEGQNVTLSCEQNLNHDAMYWYRQDPGQGLRLIYYSQIVNDFQKGDIAEGYSVSREKKESFPLTVTSAQKNPTAFYLCASSIGNRGNQPQHFGDGTRLSIL.